This TCR beta chain was captured by sequencing in a study of blood T cell repertoires in COVID-19. The V gene's germline CDR1 is KGHSH and CDR2 LQKENI. The CDR3 loop spans 16 amino acids. V lost 5 bases and J lost 3, with 19 bases in between. Some clones are missing from TCRdb's copy, which holds only in-frame ones; the method was immunoSEQ multiplex PCR. The sample lists about 100,000 clones, 87% occurring once. The rearrangement uses TRBV18 and TRBJ2-5, with D possibly TRBD1 on 6 matching bases. The sequenced sample consisted of peripheral blood. The sequence derives from a man aged 25-45 years in a cohort sampled during active COVID-19. The CDR3: CASSSQGPQAEETQYF. The CDR3 DNA is TGTGCCAGCTCATCCCAGGGGCCCCAGGCGGAAGAGACCCAGTACTTC. Full variable domain (missing parts from reference TRBV18 and TRBJ2-5): NAGVMQNPRHLVRRRGQEARLRCSPMKGHSHVYWYRQLPEEGLKFMVYLQKENIIDESGMPKERFSAEFPKEGPSILRIQQVVRGDSAAYFCASSSQGPQAEETQYFGPGTRLLVL.